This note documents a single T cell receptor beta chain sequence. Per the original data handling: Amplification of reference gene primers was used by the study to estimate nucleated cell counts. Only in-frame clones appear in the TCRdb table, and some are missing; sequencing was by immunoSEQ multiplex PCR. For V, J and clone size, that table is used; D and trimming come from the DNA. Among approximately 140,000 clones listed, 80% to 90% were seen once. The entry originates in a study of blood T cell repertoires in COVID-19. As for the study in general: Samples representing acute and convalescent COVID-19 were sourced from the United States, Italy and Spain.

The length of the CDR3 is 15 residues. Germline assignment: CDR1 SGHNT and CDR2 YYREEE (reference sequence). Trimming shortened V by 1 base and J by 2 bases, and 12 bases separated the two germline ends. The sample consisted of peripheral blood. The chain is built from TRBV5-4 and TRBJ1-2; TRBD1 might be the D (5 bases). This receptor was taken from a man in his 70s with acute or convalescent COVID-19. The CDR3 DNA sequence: TGTGCCAGCAGCTTGATGGGGGGTGACAACTATGGCTACACCTTC. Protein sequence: CASSLMGGDNYGYTF.